A selection of T cell receptor beta chains follows, all from one sample in a study of blood T cell repertoires in COVID-19. Profiling relied on immunoSEQ multiplex PCR, and the TCRdb table lists in-frame clones only, not all of them. The table lists 100,000 to 150,000 clones, approximately 83% of them singletons. Sequencing was done on a sample of peripheral blood. These receptors were collected from a man aged 40-55 years with active or convalescent COVID-19. The CDR3 runs from the conserved cysteine through the conserved F or W. The D gene is left open where the match is weak. The size of a clone is reported for some rows only, either as once, few or many, or as a class for expanded clones.

J gene: TRBJ1-2
clone size: .
V gene: TRBV7-9
D gene: .
CDR3 DNA: TGTGCCAGCAGCCTCCCAGGAGGGTATGGCTACACCTTC
CDR3 protein: CASSLPGGYGYTF

J gene: TRBJ2-1
clone size: .
V gene: TRBV11-3
D gene: .
CDR3 DNA: TGTGCCAGCAGCCCTTTAGGGGGGGAGTACAATGAGCAGTTCTTC
CDR3 protein: CASSPLGGEYNEQFF

J gene: TRBJ2-5
clone size: .
V gene: TRBV6-1
D gene: TRBD2
CDR3 DNA: TGTGCCAGCAGTGAAACCATAGAAGGACGGAGCGGGGCCCAGTACTTC
CDR3 protein: CASSETIEGRSGAQYF

J gene: TRBJ1-3
clone size: .
V gene: TRBV13
D gene: .
CDR3 DNA: TGTGCCAGCAGCTTACGACAGCGTATGGGAAACACCATATATTTT
CDR3 protein: CASSLRQRMGNTIYF

J gene: TRBJ2-7
clone size: .
V gene: TRBV5-1
D gene: TRBD1
CDR3 DNA: TGCGCCACCTCCCCGGGACAGGGGCTCTACGAGCAGTACTTC
CDR3 protein: CATSPGQGLYEQYF

J gene: TRBJ1-5
clone size: .
V gene: TRBV10-2
D gene: TRBD1
CDR3 DNA: TGCGCCAGCGGACAGGGGTTTCGTAATCAGCCCCAGCATTTT
CDR3 protein: CASGQGFRNQPQHF

J gene: TRBJ2-2
clone size: .
V gene: TRBV9
D gene: TRBD2
CDR3 DNA: TGTGCCAGCAGCTACGGGGCGGGGGTTTGGACCGGGGAGCTGTTTTTT
CDR3 protein: CASSYGAGVWTGELFF

J gene: TRBJ2-7
clone size: .
V gene: TRBV6-5
D gene: TRBD2
CDR3 DNA: TGTGCCAGCAGTTCCGGACTAGCGGGGGGTTACGAGCAGTACTTC
CDR3 protein: CASSSGLAGGYEQYF

J gene: TRBJ2-2
clone size: .
V gene: TRBV12-5
D gene: .
CDR3 DNA: TGTGCTAGTGGCCTCCCACAGGGAGTCTTGAACACCGGGGAGCTGTTTTTT
CDR3 protein: CASGLPQGVLNTGELFF

J gene: TRBJ2-7
clone size: .
V gene: TRBV4-2
D gene: TRBD2
CDR3 DNA: TGTGCCAGCAGCCAACCCGATGGGGGGGGGAAAAATTACGAGCAGTACTTC
CDR3 protein: CASSQPDGGGKNYEQYF

J gene: TRBJ1-6
clone size: .
V gene: TRBV5-1
D gene: .
CDR3 DNA: TGCGCCAGCAGTTCGATACAGGATTCACCCCTCCACTTT
CDR3 protein: CASSSIQDSPLHF

J gene: TRBJ1-5
clone size: .
V gene: TRBV3-1/TRBV3-2
D gene: .
CDR3 DNA: TGTGCCAGCAGCCAAGTGCCGACAGGACGGATAAATCATCAGCCCCAGCATTTT
CDR3 protein: CASSQVPTGRINHQPQHF

J gene: TRBJ1-6
clone size: .
V gene: TRBV2
D gene: .
CDR3 DNA: TGTGCCAGCCAGGCGGCGGGAGGAAATTCACCCCTCCACTTT
CDR3 protein: CASQAAGGNSPLHF

J gene: TRBJ1-6
clone size: .
V gene: TRBV5-6
D gene: TRBD1
CDR3 DNA: TGTGCCAGCAGCCCCAGACAGGGGGCTGGCTCACCCCTCCACTTT
CDR3 protein: CASSPRQGAGSPLHF

J gene: TRBJ1-2
clone size: many
V gene: TRBV7-2
D gene: TRBD1
CDR3 DNA: TGTGCCAGCAGATTTACGACAGGGGGGTATGGCTACACCTTC
CDR3 protein: CASRFTTGGYGYTF

J gene: TRBJ2-7
clone size: once
V gene: TRBV6-5
D gene: TRBD1
CDR3 DNA: TGTGCCAGCAGTTACTCAAGGGGGCCATACGAGCAGTACTTC
CDR3 protein: CASSYSRGPYEQYF